The 7 T cell receptor beta chains below all came from one sample that was sequenced in a study of T cells in Graves' hyperthyroidism and ophthalmopathy. Regions amplified from RNA transcripts were the TCR beta CDR3 regions. The HTBI primer set served for first-round RT-PCR of the TCR CDR3. TCRdb used MiXCR to reprocess the multiplex PCR reads, holding one entry per CDR3 protein. The sample contains more than 500,000 distinct CDR3 sequences, about 45% of which appear only once. Sequencing was done on a sample of peripheral blood or thyroid tissue (not recorded which). Receptors were obtained from an adult woman with Graves' disease, either hyperthyroidism or ophthalmopathy (not recorded which).

This clonotype was recorded many times. The V gene is TRBV12-3 or TRBV12-4, the J gene TRBJ1-5; D call uncertain. V was clipped by 0 bases and J by 5 bases, with 14 bases between them. This CDR3 is built from 16 residues. In DNA form, the CDR3 reads TGTGCCAGCAGTTTAGCCAGGACCCCGACCGATCAGCCCCAGCATTTT. It yields the protein CASSLARTPTDQPQHF.

This clonotype was recorded many times. V usage is TRBV5-1 and J usage is TRBJ1-3, with D unclear. V shed 4 bases and J shed 0 bases, with 8 bases lying between them. The germline CDR1 and CDR2 sequences are SGHRS and YFSETQ. This CDR3 is 14 amino acids long. CDR3 sequence (DNA): TGCGCCAGCAGCGAGGACCTCTCTGGAAACACCATATATTTT. It is translated as CASSEDLSGNTIYF.

A single count supports this clonotype. The CDR3 does not close with the conserved phenylalanine or tryptophan, likely indicating a read error. The DNA is left out, because the CDR3 cannot be placed on it with certainty; the CDR3 is given as TCRdb lists it. This chain uses TRBV20-1 with TRBJ2-3; the D call TRBD1 from the table was never checked on the DNA. Termini included, the CDR3 measures 9 amino acids. From germline, CDR1 is DFQATT and CDR2 SNEGSKA (reference sequence). The CDR3 spells CSASPRAGV.

This clonotype has ten or more counts. CDR3 protein: CAGGTPNYGYTF. The CDR3 bases are TGTGCCGGGGGGACTCCTAACTATGGCTACACCTTC. V gene TRBV6-1 combines with J gene TRBJ1-2, with a tentative D call TRBD1 (5 bases). The CDR3 covers 12 residues. The V gene's germline CDR1 is MNHNS and CDR2 SASEGT. V was pared by 11 bases and J by 0 bases, with 10 bases between.

The rearrangement uses TRBV19 and TRBJ1-1, with 12 bases identical to TRBD1. There are 17 residues in the CDR3. Unmatched junction bases numbered 10, after V lost 3 bases and J lost 5 bases. CDR1 and CDR2 from the germline V gene are LNHDA and SQIVND (reference sequence). The CDR3 region is CASSILTGQGARTEAFF. The DNA of the CDR3 is TGTGCCAGTAGTATCCTTACGGGACAGGGGGCGAGGACTGAAGCTTTCTTT.

This clonotype was counted between two and nine times. V is TRBV15 and J is TRBJ2-5, with TRBD2 as a possible D gene (6 bases). CDR1 is LNHNV and CDR2 is YYDKDF in the germline V gene (reference sequence). The CDR3 extends over 15 amino acids. V was cut by 3 bases and J by 5 bases, with 16 bases left in between. CDR3 amino acids: CATSRRDVAVETQYF. DNA of the CDR3: TGTGCCACCAGCAGGCGGGACGTAGCGGTGGAGACCCAGTACTTC.

In regard to this clonotype: It may be a read error: a sequence one base away is much more abundant. V is TRBV10-2 and J is TRBJ2-7, with D perhaps being TRBD1 or TRBD2 (6 bases each). The germline V gene has CDR1 WSHSY and CDR2 SAAADI. The CDR3 length is 13 residues. V was pared by 0 bases and J by 7 bases, with 10 bases between. CDR3 amino acids: CASSESGGGEQYF. The CDR3 coding sequence is TGCGCCAGCAGTGAGTCAGGAGGGGGTGAGCAGTACTTC.